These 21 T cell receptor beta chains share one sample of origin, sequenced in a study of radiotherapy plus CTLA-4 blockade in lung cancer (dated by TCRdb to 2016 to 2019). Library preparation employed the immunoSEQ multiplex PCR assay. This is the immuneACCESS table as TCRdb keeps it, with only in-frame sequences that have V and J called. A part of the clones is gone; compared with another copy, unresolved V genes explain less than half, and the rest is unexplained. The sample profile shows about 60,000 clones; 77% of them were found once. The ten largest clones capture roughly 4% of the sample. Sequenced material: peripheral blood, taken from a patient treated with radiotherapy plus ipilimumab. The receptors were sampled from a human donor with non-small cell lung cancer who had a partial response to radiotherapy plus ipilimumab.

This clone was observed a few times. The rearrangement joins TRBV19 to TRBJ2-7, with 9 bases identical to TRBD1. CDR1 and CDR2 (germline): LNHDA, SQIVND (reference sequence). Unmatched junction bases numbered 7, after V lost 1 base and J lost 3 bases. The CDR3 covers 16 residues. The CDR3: CASSIGGTGLIYEQYF. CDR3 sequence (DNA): TGTGCCAGTAGTATAGGCGGGACAGGGCTGATCTACGAGCAGTACTTC.

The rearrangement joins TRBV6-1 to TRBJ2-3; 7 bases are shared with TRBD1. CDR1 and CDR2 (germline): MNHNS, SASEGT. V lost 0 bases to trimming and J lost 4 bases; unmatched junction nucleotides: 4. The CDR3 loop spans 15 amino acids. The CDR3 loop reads CASSEARQGPDTQYF. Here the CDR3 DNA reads TGTGCCAGCAGTGAAGCGCGACAGGGTCCAGATACGCAGTATTTT.

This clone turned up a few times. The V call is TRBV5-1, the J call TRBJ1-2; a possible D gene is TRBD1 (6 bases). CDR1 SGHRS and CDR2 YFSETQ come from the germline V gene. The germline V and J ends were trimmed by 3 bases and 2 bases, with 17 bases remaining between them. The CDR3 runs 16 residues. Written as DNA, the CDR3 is TGCGCCAGCAGCTCTATTCGGACAGAGATAAACTATGGCTACACCTTC. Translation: CASSSIRTEINYGYTF.

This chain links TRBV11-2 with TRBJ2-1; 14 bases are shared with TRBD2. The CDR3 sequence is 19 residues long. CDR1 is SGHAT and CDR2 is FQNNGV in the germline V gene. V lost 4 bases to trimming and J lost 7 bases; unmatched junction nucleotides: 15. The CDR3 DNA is TGTGCCAGCAGCTCCCGGACTAGCGGGGGGACTAGCAGGGCAAATGAGCAGTTCTTC. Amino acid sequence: CASSSRTSGGTSRANEQFF. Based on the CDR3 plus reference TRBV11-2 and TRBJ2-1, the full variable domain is EAGVAQSPRYKIIEKRQSVAFWCNPISGHATLYWYQQILGQGPKLLIQFQNNGVVDDSQLPKDRFSAERLKGVDSTLKIQPAKLEDSAVYLCASSSRTSGGTSRANEQFFGPGTRLTVL.

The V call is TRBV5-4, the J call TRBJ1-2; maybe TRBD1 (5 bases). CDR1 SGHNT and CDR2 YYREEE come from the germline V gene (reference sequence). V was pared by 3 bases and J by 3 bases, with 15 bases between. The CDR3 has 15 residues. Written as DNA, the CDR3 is TGTGCCAGCAGCTCCGACGGGGGGGAGGACTATGGCTACACCTTC. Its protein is CASSSDGGEDYGYTF.

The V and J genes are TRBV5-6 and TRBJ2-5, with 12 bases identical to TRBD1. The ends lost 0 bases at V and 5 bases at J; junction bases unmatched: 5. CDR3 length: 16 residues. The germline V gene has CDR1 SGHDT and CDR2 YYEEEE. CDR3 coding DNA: TGTGCCAGCAGCTTGGTGGGACAGGGGGCGGGGGAGACCCAGTACTTC. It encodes CASSLVGQGAGETQYF.

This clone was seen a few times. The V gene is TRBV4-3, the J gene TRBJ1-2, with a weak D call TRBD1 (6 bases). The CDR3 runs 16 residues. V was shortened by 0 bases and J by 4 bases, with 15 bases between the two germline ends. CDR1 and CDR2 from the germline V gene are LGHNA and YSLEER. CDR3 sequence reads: CASSQDRGVGGYGYTF. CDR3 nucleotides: TGCGCCAGCAGCCAAGATCGAGGGGTAGGGGGCTATGGCTACACCTTC.

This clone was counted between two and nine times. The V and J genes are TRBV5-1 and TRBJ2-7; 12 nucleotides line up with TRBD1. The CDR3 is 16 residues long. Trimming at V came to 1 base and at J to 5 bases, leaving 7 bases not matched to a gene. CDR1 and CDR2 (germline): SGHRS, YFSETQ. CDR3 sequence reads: CASSLQPGQGAHEQYF. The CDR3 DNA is TGCGCCAGCAGCTTGCAACCGGGACAGGGGGCCCACGAGCAGTACTTC.

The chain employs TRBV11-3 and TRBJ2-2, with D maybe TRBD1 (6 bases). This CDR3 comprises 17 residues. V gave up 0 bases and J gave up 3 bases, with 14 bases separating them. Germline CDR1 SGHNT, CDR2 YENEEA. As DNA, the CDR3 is TGTGCCAGCAGCTTAGATAGCAGGGGCGTGCACACCGGGGAGCTGTTTTTT. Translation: CASSLDSRGVHTGELFF.

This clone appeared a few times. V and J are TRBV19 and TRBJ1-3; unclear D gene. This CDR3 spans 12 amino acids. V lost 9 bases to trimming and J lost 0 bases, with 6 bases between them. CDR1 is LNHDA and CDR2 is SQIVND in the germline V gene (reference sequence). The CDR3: CASGNSGNTIYF. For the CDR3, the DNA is TGTGCCAGCGGTAACTCTGGAAACACCATATATTTT.

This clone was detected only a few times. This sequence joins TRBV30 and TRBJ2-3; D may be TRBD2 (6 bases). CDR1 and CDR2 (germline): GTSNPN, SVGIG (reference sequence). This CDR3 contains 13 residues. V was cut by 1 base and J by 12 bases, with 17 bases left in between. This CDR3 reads CAWSAVGSGPQYF. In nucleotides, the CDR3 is TGTGCCTGGAGTGCGGTGGGTAGCGGTCCTCAGTATTTT. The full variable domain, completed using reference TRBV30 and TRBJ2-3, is SQTIHQWPATLVQPVGSPLSLECTVEGTSNPNLYWYRQAAGRGLQLLFYSVGIGQISSEVPQNLSASRPQDRQFILSSKKLLLSDSGFYLCAWSAVGSGPQYFGPGTRLTVL.

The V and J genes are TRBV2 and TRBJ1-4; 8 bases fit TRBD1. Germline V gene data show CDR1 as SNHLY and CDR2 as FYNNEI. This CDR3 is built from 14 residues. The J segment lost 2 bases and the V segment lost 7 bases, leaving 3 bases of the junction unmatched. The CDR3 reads CASIRDRTNEKLFF. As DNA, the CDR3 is TGTGCCAGCATAAGGGACAGGACTAATGAAAAACTGTTTTTT.

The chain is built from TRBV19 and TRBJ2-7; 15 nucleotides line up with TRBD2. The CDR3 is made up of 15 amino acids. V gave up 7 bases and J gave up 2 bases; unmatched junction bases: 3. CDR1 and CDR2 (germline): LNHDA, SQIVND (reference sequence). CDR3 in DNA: TGTGCCAGTACCCGGACTAGCGGGGGGGCCTACGAGCAGTACTTC. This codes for CASTRTSGGAYEQYF.

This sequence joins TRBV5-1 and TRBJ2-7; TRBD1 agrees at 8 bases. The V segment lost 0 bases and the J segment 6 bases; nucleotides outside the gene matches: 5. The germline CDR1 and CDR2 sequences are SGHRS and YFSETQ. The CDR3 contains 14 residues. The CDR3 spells CASSLAPGGGEQYF. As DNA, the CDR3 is TGCGCCAGCAGCTTGGCCCCAGGGGGCGGCGAGCAGTACTTC.

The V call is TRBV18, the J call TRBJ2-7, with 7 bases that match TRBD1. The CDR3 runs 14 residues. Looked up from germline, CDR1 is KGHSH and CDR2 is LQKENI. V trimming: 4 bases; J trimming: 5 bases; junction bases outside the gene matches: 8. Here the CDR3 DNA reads TGTGCCAGCTCACGGCGGACAGGCGAGGACGAGCAGTACTTC. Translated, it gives CASSRRTGEDEQYF.

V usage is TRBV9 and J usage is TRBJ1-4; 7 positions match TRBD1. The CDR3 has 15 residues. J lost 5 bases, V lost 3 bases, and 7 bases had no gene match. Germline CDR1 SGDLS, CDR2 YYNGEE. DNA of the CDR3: TGTGCCAGCAGCGACACCAGGGGGGCCAATGAAAAACTGTTTTTT. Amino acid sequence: CASSDTRGANEKLFF.

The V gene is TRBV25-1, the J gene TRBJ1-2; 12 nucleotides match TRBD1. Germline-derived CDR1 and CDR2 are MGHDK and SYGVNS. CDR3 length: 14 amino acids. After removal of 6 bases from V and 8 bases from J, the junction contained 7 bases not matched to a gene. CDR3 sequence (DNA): TGTGCCAGCAGCAGGGGGACAGGGGGCCACGGCTACACCTTC. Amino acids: CASSRGTGGHGYTF.

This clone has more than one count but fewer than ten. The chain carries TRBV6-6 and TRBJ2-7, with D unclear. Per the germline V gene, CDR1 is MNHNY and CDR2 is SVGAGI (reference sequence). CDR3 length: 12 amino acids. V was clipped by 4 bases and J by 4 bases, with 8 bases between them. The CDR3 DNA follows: TGTGCCAGCAGTTCCGCAGAATACGAGCAGTACTTC. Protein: CASSSAEYEQYF.

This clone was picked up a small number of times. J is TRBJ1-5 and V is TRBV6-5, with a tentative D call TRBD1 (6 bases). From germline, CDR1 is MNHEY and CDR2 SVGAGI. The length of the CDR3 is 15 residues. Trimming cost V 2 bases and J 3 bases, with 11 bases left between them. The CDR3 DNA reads TGTGCCAGCAGTTACGGAACAGGGCCCAATCAGCCCCAGCATTTT. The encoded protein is CASSYGTGPNQPQHF.

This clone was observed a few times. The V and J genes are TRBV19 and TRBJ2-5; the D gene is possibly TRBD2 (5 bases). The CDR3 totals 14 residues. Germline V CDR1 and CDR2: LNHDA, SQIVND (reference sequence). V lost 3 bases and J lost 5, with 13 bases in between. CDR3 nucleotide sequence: TGTGCCAGTAGTATGGACTTAGGGTTGGAGACCCAGTACTTC. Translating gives CASSMDLGLETQYF.

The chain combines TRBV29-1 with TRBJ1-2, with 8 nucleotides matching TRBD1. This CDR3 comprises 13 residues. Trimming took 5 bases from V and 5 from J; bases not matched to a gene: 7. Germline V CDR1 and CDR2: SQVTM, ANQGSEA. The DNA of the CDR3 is TGCAGCGTTCCTTGGACAGGGAAATATGGCTACACCTTC. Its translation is CSVPWTGKYGYTF.